This TCR beta chain was captured in a study of OX40 agonist ivuxolimab in advanced cancers. Study information: Patients were given ivuxolimab, an antibody that agonizes OX40 (CD134).

The CDR3 is 12 amino acids. V dropped 9 bases and J dropped 7; count of bases not matched to a gene: 8. CDR1 is SEHNR, CDR2 FQNEAQ, per germline (reference sequence). Clones were sequenced by immunoSEQ multiplex PCR, and TCRdb holds only the in-frame ones, with some missing. The data contain about 46,000 clones, around 90% of them singletons. This TCR came from an adult with an advanced solid tumor such as melanoma, head and neck, liver or kidney cancer. The starting material was CD4+ or CD8+ T cells sorted from blood, obtained in a trial of the OX40 agonist ivuxolimab. The V gene is TRBV7-9, the J gene TRBJ2-7; 8 bases map to TRBD1. The DNA for the CDR3 is TGTGCCAGTACGCAGGGGGCGGGTGAGCAGTACTTC. Translated: CASTQGAGEQYF.